Only a few counts were recorded for the clone carrying this TCR beta chain. Its antigen is not known. The CDR3 length is 14 residues. From germline, CDR1 is MNHEY and CDR2 SMNVEV (reference sequence). Unmatched junction bases numbered 5, after V lost 10 bases and J lost 3 bases. The data were taken from a study of cytomegalovirus exposure and HLA in healthy donors. Study outcomes and limitations: Only CMV serostatus was available as immune exposure information. According to a later analysis, donors in an Asian-associated ancestry cluster reportedly had fewer N-insertions than the approximately 670-donor mean. Later analysis found that TCR beta chains associated with HLA were more clonally expanded than other, equally common chains.

In the PCR, 60 Vbeta and 13 Jbeta primers were used. Profiling relied on immunoSEQ multiplex PCR, and the TCRdb table lists in-frame clones only, not all of them. The sample contains approximately 170,000 clones, roughly 77% of which appear only once. Material: PBMCs. The chain has TRBV27 and TRBJ2-2; 10 nucleotides line up with TRBD1. This clonotype was sampled from a woman younger than 45 in good health and CMV-seropositive. In DNA, the CDR3 is TGTGCCATGCCCGGGACAGGGGACACCGGGGAGCTGTTTTTT. Protein product: CAMPGTGDTGELFF.